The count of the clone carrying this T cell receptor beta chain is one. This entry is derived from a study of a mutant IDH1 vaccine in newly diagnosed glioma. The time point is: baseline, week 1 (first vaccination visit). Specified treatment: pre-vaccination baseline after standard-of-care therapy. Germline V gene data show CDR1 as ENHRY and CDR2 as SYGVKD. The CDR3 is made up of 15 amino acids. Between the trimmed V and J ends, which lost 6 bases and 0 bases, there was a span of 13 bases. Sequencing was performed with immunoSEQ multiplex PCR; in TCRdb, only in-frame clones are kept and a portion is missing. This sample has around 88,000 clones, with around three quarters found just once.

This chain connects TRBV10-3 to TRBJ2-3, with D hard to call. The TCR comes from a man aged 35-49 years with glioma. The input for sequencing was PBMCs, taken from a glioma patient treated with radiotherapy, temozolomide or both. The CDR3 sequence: CAISFGVSSTDTQYF. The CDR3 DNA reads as TGTGCCATCAGCTTCGGAGTCTCTAGCACAGATACGCAGTATTTT.